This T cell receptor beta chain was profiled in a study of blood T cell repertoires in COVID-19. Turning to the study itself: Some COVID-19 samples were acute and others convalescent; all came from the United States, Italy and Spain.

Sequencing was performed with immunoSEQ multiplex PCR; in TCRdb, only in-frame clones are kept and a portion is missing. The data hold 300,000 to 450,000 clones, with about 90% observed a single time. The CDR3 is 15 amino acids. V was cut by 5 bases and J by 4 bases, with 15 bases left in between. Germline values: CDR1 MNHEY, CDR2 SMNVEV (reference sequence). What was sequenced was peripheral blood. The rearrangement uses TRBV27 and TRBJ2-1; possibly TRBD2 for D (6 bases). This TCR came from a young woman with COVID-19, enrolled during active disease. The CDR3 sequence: CASSAPGLQYNEQFF. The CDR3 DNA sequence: TGTGCCAGCAGTGCCCCGGGACTCCAGTACAATGAGCAGTTCTTC.